A single sample gave rise to the 24 T cell receptor beta chains below, sequenced in a study of identical twins. TCRdb re-analysed the 5' RACE reads in MiXCR, keeping a single row per CDR3 protein. In the table there are some 600,000 distinct CDR3 sequences, roughly 7.2% of which are singletons. These data are also associated with another study on yellow fever vaccine responses in identical twins.

The sequencing sample was made of PBMCs. The source is a woman between 18 and 29 years old in good health.

Only a few counts were recorded for this clonotype. This chain connects TRBV24-1 to TRBJ2-5; 9 bases are shared with TRBD1. Per germline, CDR1 KGHDR and CDR2 SFDVKD. J lost 4 bases, V lost 2 bases, and 13 bases had no gene match. This CDR3 has 18 amino acids. DNA for the CDR3: TGTGCCACCAGTGATTCCCTTGGTAGGGGACAGGGTGGAGAGACCCAGTACTTC. Protein sequence: CATSDSLGRGQGGETQYF.

The chain uses TRBV29-1 and TRBJ1-4; the D gene is possibly TRBD1 (5 bases). V was trimmed by 2 bases and J by 8 bases, leaving 15 bases between them. CDR1 and CDR2 (germline): SQVTM, ANQGSEA. This CDR3 region has 14 residues. Here the CDR3 DNA reads TGCAGCGTTGAATCTGGAGGGGCGGGGGAAAAACTGTTTTTT. It specifies CSVESGGAGEKLFF. The variable domain in full, completed from reference TRBV29-1 and TRBJ1-4, reads SAVISQKPSRDICQRGTSLTIQCQVDSQVTMMFWYRQQPGQSLTLIATANQGSEATYESGFVIDKFPISRPNLTFSTLTVSNMSPEDSSIYLCSVESGGAGEKLFFGSGTQLSVL.

This clonotype was counted a few times. The genes are TRBV5-1 and TRBJ2-1; 7 nucleotides line up with TRBD2. The V gene end was trimmed by 0 bases and the J gene end by 4 bases; junction bases not matched to a gene: 10. Looked up from germline, CDR1 is SGHRS and CDR2 is YFSETQ. The CDR3 length is 17 residues. The CDR3 is CASSLALTSPKYNEQFF. CDR3 coding DNA: TGCGCCAGCAGCTTGGCTCTGACTAGCCCCAAGTACAATGAGCAGTTCTTC.

The rearrangement joins TRBV11-1 to TRBJ2-7; 11 bases line up with TRBD2. V lost 1 base, J lost 6 bases, and 14 bases stayed unmatched. The CDR3 consists of 18 residues. CDR1 and CDR2 (germline): SGHAT, FQDESV (reference sequence). In DNA, the CDR3 is TGTGCCAGCAGCTTAGAAGGATTTAGACTAGCGGGAAACTCCGAGCAGTACTTC. Encoded protein: CASSLEGFRLAGNSEQYF.

The chain combines TRBV7-8 with TRBJ2-3, with 9 nucleotides matching TRBD1. CDR1 and CDR2 (germline): SGHVS, FQNEAQ. The CDR3 loop spans 16 amino acids. V dropped 5 bases and J dropped 6; count of bases not matched to a gene: 12. The CDR3 region has the DNA TGTGCCAGCAGCGTAGAGGCGGGGACAGGGAGTGATACGCAGTATTTT. Residues: CASSVEAGTGSDTQYF.

This clonotype occurred many times. The chain carries TRBV6-4 and TRBJ2-1; 8 nucleotides match TRBD2. The germline CDR1 and CDR2 sequences are MRHNA and SNTAGT. This CDR3 has 15 residues. Germline trimming cut 5 bases from V and 7 bases from J; bases unmatched to any gene: 10. The CDR3 sequence is CASSPGTSLGNEQFF. The CDR3 region has the DNA TGTGCCAGCAGTCCCGGGACTAGTTTGGGGAATGAGCAGTTCTTC.

This clonotype was picked up many times. The gene calls are TRBV25-1 and TRBJ2-1; 7 bases agree with TRBD2. Germline lookup yields CDR1 MGHDK and CDR2 SYGVNS. Trimming at V came to 2 bases and at J to 10 bases, leaving 11 bases not matched to a gene. The CDR3 runs 15 residues. For the CDR3, the DNA is TGTGCCAGCAGTGAAGCCGGGACTACCCACCCGGAGCAGTTCTTC. It specifies CASSEAGTTHPEQFF.

This clonotype was seen ten or more times. V is TRBV5-1 and J is TRBJ2-1; D might be TRBD1 (6 bases). The germline CDR1 and CDR2 sequences are SGHRS and YFSETQ. The CDR3 is 11 residues long. V lost 7 bases and J lost 8, with 10 bases in between. The CDR3 sequence is CASSRGYEQFF. In nucleotides, the CDR3 is TGCGCCAGCTCAAGGGGGTATGAGCAGTTCTTC. Drawing the rest from reference TRBV5-1 and TRBJ2-1, the complete variable domain is KAGVTQTPRYLIKTRGQQVTLSCSPISGHRSVSWYQQTPGQGLQFLFEYFSETQRNKGNFPGRFSGRQFSNSRSEMNVSTLELGDSALYLCASSRGYEQFFGPGTRLTVL.

This clonotype was seen a few times. CDR3 region: CASSPGRLGNTEAFF. CDR3 nucleotide sequence: TGTGCCAGCAGCCCCGGGAGGCTAGGGAACACTGAAGCTTTCTTT. V usage is TRBV3-1 and J usage is TRBJ1-1, with D hard to call. The CDR3 loop spans 15 amino acids. CDR1 is LGHDT, CDR2 YNNKEL, per germline (reference sequence). Trimming shortened V by 4 bases and J by 1 base, and 13 bases separated the two germline ends.

This clonotype has a handful of counts. This CDR3 reads CSAGLGSGANVLTF. The CDR3 DNA sequence: TGCAGCGCCGGCCTGGGCTCTGGGGCCAACGTCCTGACTTTC. This chain uses TRBV29-1 with TRBJ2-6; D not certain. The CDR3 extends over 14 amino acids. CDR1 is SQVTM, CDR2 ANQGSEA, per germline. The V end lost 7 bases, the J end lost 0 bases, and 10 bases lay between the germline ends.

This clonotype was counted at least ten times. The V call is TRBV5-1, the J call TRBJ2-3; 7 bases are shared with TRBD1. In germline, CDR1 is SGHRS, CDR2 YFSETQ. The CDR3 is 16 residues long. V was pared by 4 bases and J by 3 bases, with 11 bases of the junction left unmatched. The CDR3 reads CASSGIRDSRTDTQYF. CDR3 nucleotide sequence: TGCGCCAGCAGCGGAATCCGGGACAGTAGGACAGATACGCAGTATTTT.

There are a few counts of this clonotype. The V and J genes are TRBV5-1 and TRBJ1-1; D ambiguous. This CDR3 is built from 13 residues. Between the trimmed V and J ends, which lost 4 bases and 4 bases, there was a span of 11 bases. The germline CDR1 and CDR2 sequences are SGHRS and YFSETQ. The CDR3 region has the DNA TGCGCCAGCAGCGCTCATGCGGGCACTGAAGCTTTCTTT. The encoded protein is CASSAHAGTEAFF.

This clonotype appeared a few times. This chain uses TRBV27 with TRBJ2-5; D gene ambiguous. The germline V gene has CDR1 MNHEY and CDR2 SMNVEV (reference sequence). Trimming took off 4 bases at V and 7 bases at J, with 13 bases between the two ends. CDR3 length equals 13 residues. The CDR3 loop reads CASSYDPRGTQYF. The CDR3 region has the DNA TGTGCCAGCAGTTACGACCCCCGCGGGACCCAGTACTTC.

The CDR3 here is CASRPGYGESNQPQHF. The CDR3 DNA sequence: TGTGCCAGCAGACCCGGCTACGGGGAATCCAATCAGCCCCAGCATTTT. J is TRBJ1-5 and V is TRBV28; D unclear. Per the germline V gene, CDR1 is MDHEN and CDR2 is SYDVKM. This CDR3 has 16 residues. The ends were cut back, 6 bases at V and 3 bases at J, with 18 bases in the middle.

This clonotype was seen only a few times. A junction end diverges from the germline sequence, so it may reflect a read error. The rearrangement links TRBV4-1 to TRBJ1-2; D not resolved. The CDR3 consists of 14 residues. Germline assignment: CDR1 MGHRA and CDR2 YSYEKL. CDR3 DNA sequence: TGCGCCAGCAGCCAAGATTATGGGGTGGCAGAATGCCACTTC. It yields the protein CASSQDYGVAECHF.

In this sample, this clonotype turned up a few times. The gene calls are TRBV28 and TRBJ2-2; no clear D gene. CDR1 is MDHEN, CDR2 SYDVKM, per germline. Trimming took off 7 bases at V and 1 base at J, with 19 bases between the two ends. The CDR3 consists of 17 residues. The CDR3 DNA sequence: TGTGCCAGCACCCACTATCGGATGTCCCTGAACACCGGGGAGCTGTTTTTT. It is translated as CASTHYRMSLNTGELFF.

This clonotype was observed many times. The rearrangement joins TRBV10-1 to TRBJ2-5, with D maybe TRBD1 (6 bases). Germline CDR1 reads WNHNN; CDR2 reads SYGVQD (reference sequence). V lost 2 bases, J lost 0 bases, and 16 bases lay in between. The CDR3 consists of 17 residues. CDR3 DNA: TGCGCCAGCAGTGAGACCCCGGACAGAGATGACCAAGAGACCCAGTACTTC. It specifies CASSETPDRDDQETQYF.

The chain is built from TRBV7-2 and TRBJ1-2, with 7 bases that match TRBD1. CDR1 and CDR2 from the germline V gene are SGHTA and FQGNSA. Trimming at V came to 8 bases and at J to 7 bases, leaving 4 bases not matched to a gene. There are 11 residues in the CDR3. CDR3: CASDRDAGYTF. DNA for the CDR3: TGTGCCAGCGACAGGGATGCTGGCTACACCTTC. Drawing the rest from reference TRBV7-2 and TRBJ1-2, the complete variable domain is GAGVSQSPSNKVTEKGKDVELRCDPISGHTALYWYRQSLGQGLEFLIYFQGNSAPDKSGLPSDRFSAERTGGSVSTLTIQRTQQEDSAVYLCASDRDAGYTFGSGTRLTVV.

This clonotype was detected a few times. The V gene is TRBV20-1, the J gene TRBJ1-1; D remains unclear. The length of the CDR3 is 14 residues. Per germline, CDR1 DFQATT and CDR2 SNEGSKA (reference sequence). Trimming stripped 0 bases from V and 0 bases from J, with 8 bases between. CDR3 sequence: CSARDGRVNTEAFF. The CDR3 region has the DNA TGCAGTGCTAGAGACGGCCGAGTGAACACTGAAGCTTTCTTT.

The V gene is TRBV3-1, the J gene TRBJ2-5; TRBD2 matches at 10 bases. J was trimmed by 2 bases and V by 4 bases; bases with no gene match: 4. The germline V gene has CDR1 LGHDT and CDR2 YNNKEL (reference sequence). The CDR3 has 15 amino acids. The CDR3 nucleotides read TGTGCCAGCAGCCCTGGGACTAGCGCACAAGAGACCCAGTACTTC. Protein sequence: CASSPGTSAQETQYF.

The CDR3 DNA reads TGCAGTGCCCCCTGGATGAACTATGGCTACACCTTC. It is translated as CSAPWMNYGYTF. This sequence joins TRBV20-1 and TRBJ1-2; D is ambiguous. The germline gives CDR1 DFQATT, CDR2 SNEGSKA (reference sequence). The length of the CDR3 is 12 residues. V shed 6 bases and J shed 2 bases, with 10 bases lying between them.

The rearrangement links TRBV5-5 to TRBJ2-1; D might be TRBD1 (6 bases). CDR3 length equals 15 residues. The ends were cut back, 4 bases at V and 7 bases at J, with 18 bases in the middle. The germline CDR1 and CDR2 sequences are SGHKS and YYEKEE (reference sequence). The CDR3 sequence: CASSRYGTPENEQFF. The CDR3 DNA reads as TGTGCCAGCAGCCGATACGGGACACCTGAGAATGAGCAGTTCTTC.

This clonotype was counted many times. V gene TRBV10-3 combines with J gene TRBJ2-3; TRBD1 agrees at 8 bases. After removal of 6 bases from V and 5 bases from J, the junction contained 4 bases not matched to a gene. This CDR3 region has 13 residues. Germline values: CDR1 ENHRY, CDR2 SYGVKD. Here the CDR3 reads CAIRDRVEDTQYF. Written as DNA, the CDR3 is TGTGCCATCAGGGACAGGGTGGAAGATACGCAGTATTTT.

The J gene is TRBJ1-5, the V gene TRBV12-3 or TRBV12-4; D is possibly TRBD1 (5 bases). Trimming stripped 0 bases from V and 4 bases from J, with 10 bases between. CDR3 size: 15 residues. The CDR3 bases are TGTGCCAGCAGTTTAGCGGGGGGACCGAATCAGCCCCAGCATTTT. Its protein product is CASSLAGGPNQPQHF.